Below, 32 T cell receptor beta chains from the same sample are listed, as sequenced in a study of cytomegalovirus exposure and HLA in healthy donors. A multiplex PCR was run with 60 Vbeta primers and 13 Jbeta primers. Profiled with immunoSEQ multiplex PCR; TCRdb holds only in-frame clones, not every one. The sample lists some 81,000 clones, 72% seen once, with approximately 10% in the top ten. The sequencing input was PBMCs. The receptors come from a woman between 35 and 50 years old in good health and CMV-seropositive.

The chain is built from TRBV4-1 and TRBJ2-2, with 7 bases identical to TRBD1. CDR3 length: 15 amino acids. V dropped 6 bases and J dropped 4; count of bases not matched to a gene: 8. Germline CDR1 reads MGHRA; CDR2 reads YSYEKL. The CDR3 region has the DNA TGCGCCAGCAGACCAGGGACAGAAGGCACCGGGGAGCTGTTTTTT. Protein: CASRPGTEGTGELFF.

This clone has ten or more counts. The chain uses TRBV30 and TRBJ2-1; 12 bases match TRBD2. The CDR3 sequence is 18 residues long. V shed 4 bases, J shed 6 bases, and the junction held 16 bases outside the gene matches. The germline CDR1 and CDR2 sequences are GTSNPN and SVGIG (reference sequence). As DNA, the CDR3 is TGTGCCTGGACGGGAGATTTTCTAGCGGGAGGGTTTAGCAATGAGCAGTTCTTC. It is translated as CAWTGDFLAGGFSNEQFF.

The CDR3: CASSPHPRGRTDEQFF. In nucleotides, the CDR3 is TGTGCCAGCAGTCCTCACCCTCGCGGGAGGACGGATGAGCAGTTCTTC. This chain joins TRBV27 and TRBJ2-1, with 8 bases that match TRBD2. The V gene's germline CDR1 is MNHEY and CDR2 SMNVEV (reference sequence). The CDR3 spans 16 residues. V trimming: 5 bases; J trimming: 8 bases; junction bases outside the gene matches: 14.

The chain joins TRBV7-2 to TRBJ1-2; no firm D call. The germline V gene encodes CDR1 SGHTA and CDR2 FQGNSA. V was cut by 5 bases and J by 4 bases, with 8 bases left in between. The CDR3 contains 12 residues. The CDR3 loop is CASSPELYGYTF. DNA of the CDR3: TGTGCCAGCAGCCCTGAACTCTATGGCTACACCTTC.

This clone was detected only once. The V and J genes are TRBV7-8 and TRBJ1-2; TRBD1 is a possible D gene (6 bases). In germline, CDR1 is SGHVS, CDR2 FQNEAQ. V gave up 2 bases and J gave up 4 bases, with 14 bases separating them. This CDR3 has 15 residues. Here the CDR3 DNA reads TGTGCCAGCAGCTTACAGGGGATCTCCCTCTATGGCTACACCTTC. Protein sequence: CASSLQGISLYGYTF.

The V gene is TRBV30, the J gene TRBJ1-3, with TRBD1 matching over 7 bases. CDR3 size: 15 residues. The V segment lost 1 base and the J segment 2 bases; nucleotides outside the gene matches: 5. The germline V gene encodes CDR1 GTSNPN and CDR2 SVGIG (reference sequence). The DNA of the CDR3 is TGTGCCTGGAGTGAACAGGGGAATACTGGAAACACCATATATTTT. Amino acid sequence: CAWSEQGNTGNTIYF.

The V gene is TRBV5-1, the J gene TRBJ1-5; 8 nucleotides align to TRBD1. The CDR3 loop spans 15 amino acids. V shed 0 bases, J shed 7 bases, and the junction held 6 bases outside the gene matches. CDR1 SGHRS and CDR2 YFSETQ come from the germline V gene. The CDR3 sequence: CASSLEGQESQPQHF. CDR3 nucleotide sequence: TGCGCCAGCAGCTTGGAGGGACAGGAATCCCAGCCCCAGCATTTT.

V usage is TRBV27 and J usage is TRBJ2-7, with D perhaps matching TRBD1 (6 bases). Germline assignment: CDR1 MNHEY and CDR2 SMNVEV (reference sequence). CDR3 length equals 15 residues. V was clipped by 4 bases and J by 3 bases, with 16 bases between them. The DNA for the CDR3 is TGTGCCAGCAGTTCCCCGGACAGTCGCGGCTACGAGCAGTACTTC. This encodes CASSSPDSRGYEQYF.

This clone was counted a few times. J is TRBJ1-2 and V is TRBV5-1, with 9 bases identical to TRBD1. Looked up from germline, CDR1 is SGHRS and CDR2 is YFSETQ. The CDR3 consists of 16 residues. V shed 5 bases and J 7 bases; nucleotides not matched to a gene: 15. The CDR3: CASRSGTGSGSSGYTF. The DNA for the CDR3 is TGCGCCAGCAGATCGGGGACAGGGTCGGGTAGTTCTGGCTACACCTTC.

The chain couples TRBV27 to TRBJ1-1; TRBD1 agrees at 7 bases. V lost 5 bases to trimming and J lost 0 bases; unmatched junction nucleotides: 3. Germline V lookup: CDR1 MNHEY, CDR2 SMNVEV (reference sequence). The CDR3 totals 14 residues. The CDR3 loop is CASSRGQMNTEAFF. In DNA, the CDR3 is TGTGCCAGCAGTAGGGGACAGATGAACACTGAAGCTTTCTTT.

The J gene is TRBJ1-5, the V gene TRBV6-1, with unresolved D. The germline V gene has CDR1 MNHNS and CDR2 SASEGT. The CDR3 length is 18 residues. The V gene lost 2 bases and the J gene lost 5 bases, with 22 bases spanning the gap. The CDR3 loop reads CASSESGYEGGGYQPQHF. The DNA for the CDR3 is TGTGCCAGCAGTGAATCGGGGTACGAGGGAGGCGGATATCAGCCCCAGCATTTT.

This clone was seen a handful of times. The chain combines TRBV2 with TRBJ2-7; 9 nucleotides line up with TRBD2. The germline V gene encodes CDR1 SNHLY and CDR2 FYNNEI. The CDR3 loop spans 16 amino acids. After removal of 3 bases from V and 1 base from J, the junction contained 7 bases not matched to a gene. The CDR3: CASSDELAGISYEQYF. The CDR3 nucleotides read TGTGCCAGCAGTGACGAACTAGCGGGTATATCCTACGAGCAGTACTTC.

This chain connects TRBV15 to TRBJ2-1, with 10 bases matching TRBD2. After removal of 3 bases from V and 7 bases from J, the junction contained 12 bases not matched to a gene. This CDR3 contains 17 residues. Germline CDR1 reads LNHNV; CDR2 reads YYDKDF (reference sequence). In DNA form, the CDR3 reads TGTGCCACCAGCAGGCCCGTGGGGCTAGCGGGAGAGAATGAGCAGTTCTTC. It translates to CATSRPVGLAGENEQFF.

This clone was observed a single time. V usage is TRBV5-4 and J usage is TRBJ2-3; 8 nucleotides match TRBD1. From germline, CDR1 is SGHNT and CDR2 YYREEE (reference sequence). The CDR3 extends over 15 amino acids. Trimming cost V 4 bases and J 2 bases; bases outside gene matches: 6. CDR3 region: CASSTDRDHTDTQYF. The CDR3 DNA reads TGTGCCAGCAGCACGGACAGGGACCACACAGATACGCAGTATTTT.

This clone turned up a few times. The gene calls are TRBV6-1 and TRBJ2-7; 7 bases map to TRBD2. J was trimmed by 6 bases and V by 8 bases; bases with no gene match: 16. Per germline, CDR1 MNHNS and CDR2 SASEGT. The CDR3 is 15 residues long. CDR3 protein: CASDTPREALGEQYF. CDR3 DNA: TGTGCCAGCGACACACCCCGGGAGGCGTTGGGCGAGCAGTACTTC.

The V call is TRBV9, the J call TRBJ1-2, with no clear D. Germline V lookup: CDR1 SGDLS, CDR2 YYNGEE. V was trimmed by 3 bases and J by 4 bases, leaving 13 bases between them. The CDR3 totals 14 residues. The CDR3 sequence is CASSAGGQIYGYTF. CDR3 DNA sequence: TGTGCCAGCAGCGCCGGTGGGCAGATCTATGGCTACACCTTC.

This rearrangement joins TRBV19 to TRBJ2-1, with 11 bases lining up with TRBD1. Germline CDR1 and CDR2: LNHDA and SQIVND (reference sequence). This CDR3 region has 13 residues. J lost 16 bases, V lost 5 bases, and 10 bases had no gene match. DNA for the CDR3: TGTGCCAGTAGTCACAGAGGACAGGGGGCGTTATTCTTC. Translating gives CASSHRGQGALFF.

V gene TRBV4-1 combines with J gene TRBJ1-1; TRBD1 aligns across 10 bases. Germline-derived CDR1 and CDR2 are MGHRA and YSYEKL. The CDR3 is 14 residues long. Germline trimming cut 2 bases from V and 11 bases from J; bases unmatched to any gene: 8. CDR3 residues: CASSQSGQGSAAFF. Written as DNA, the CDR3 is TGCGCCAGCAGCCAATCGGGACAGGGGAGCGCGGCTTTCTTT.

The chain combines TRBV6-1 with TRBJ2-3; 7 bases fit TRBD2. The CDR3 has 14 amino acids. Germline values: CDR1 MNHNS, CDR2 SASEGT. With V trimmed by 9 bases and J by 6 bases, 12 bases remained unmatched. CDR3 DNA: TGTGCCAGTCAAGGCCCACGGCGGGAGGATACGCAGTATTTT. Encoded protein: CASQGPRREDTQYF.

The genes are TRBV20-1 and TRBJ2-7; weak D call: TRBD1 (6 bases). The germline gives CDR1 DFQATT, CDR2 SNEGSKA (reference sequence). Trimming cost V 6 bases and J 4 bases, with 10 bases left between them. The CDR3 contains 11 residues. CDR3 sequence reads: CSARGGYEQYF. In DNA form, the CDR3 reads TGCAGTGCCCGAGGGGGATACGAGCAGTACTTC.

The CDR3 loop reads CASSSIAGGEQYF. The CDR3 DNA is TGCGCCAGCAGCTCTATAGCGGGAGGAGAGCAGTACTTC. The chain uses TRBV10-1 and TRBJ2-7; 10 bases map to TRBD2. Germline trimming cut 6 bases from V and 7 bases from J; bases unmatched to any gene: 6. Germline CDR1 WNHNN, CDR2 SYGVQD (reference sequence). The CDR3 extends over 13 amino acids.

This clone was picked up a small number of times. The chain is built from TRBV5-1 and TRBJ2-7, with TRBD2 identical over 8 bases. After removal of 4 bases from V and 1 base from J, the junction contained 10 bases not matched to a gene. The germline gives CDR1 SGHRS, CDR2 YFSETQ. This CDR3 comprises 16 residues. The CDR3 bases are TGCGCCAGCAGCCCGGGCGGGGGGACTACTTCCTACGAGCAGTACTTC. This gives the protein CASSPGGGTTSYEQYF.

V and J are TRBV21-1 and TRBJ2-3; the listed D gene, TRBD2, was not tested against the DNA. TRBV21-1 is designated a pseudogene. The CDR3 length is 14 residues. CDR3 sequence (DNA): TGTGCCAGTAGGGAGGAGGGGCAGACAGATACGCAGTATTTT. It codes for CASREEGQTDTQYF.

The chain uses TRBV13 and TRBJ1-1, with a weak D call TRBD1 (6 bases). The V gene's germline CDR1 is PRHDT and CDR2 FYEKMQ (reference sequence). CDR3 length equals 15 residues. Trimming removed 5 bases from V and 0 bases from J, with 13 bases in between. The CDR3 DNA sequence: TGTGCCAGCAGCAAACCAGGGGAAATGAACACTGAAGCTTTCTTT. Translated, it gives CASSKPGEMNTEAFF. The whole variable domain, remainder taken from reference TRBV13 and TRBJ1-1, is AAGVIQSPRHLIKEKRETATLKCYPIPRHDTVYWYQQGPGQDPQFLISFYEKMQSDKGSIPDRFSAQQFSDYHSELNMSSLELGDSALYFCASSKPGEMNTEAFFGQGTRLTVV.

V gene TRBV7-2 combines with J gene TRBJ1-2; weak D call: TRBD1 (5 bases). The CDR3 has 13 residues. Trimming took 1 base from V and 8 from J, leaving 11 bases between them. Germline V gives CDR1 SGHTA, CDR2 FQGNSA. The CDR3: CASSLGREMGYTF. CDR3 coding DNA: TGTGCCAGCAGCTTAGGCAGGGAAATGGGCTACACCTTC.

The V call is TRBV6-5, the J call TRBJ1-6; D perhaps matches TRBD1 (6 bases). The germline V gene encodes CDR1 MNHEY and CDR2 SVGAGI. The CDR3 consists of 15 residues. The V gene lost 11 bases and the J gene lost 5 bases, with 19 bases spanning the gap. CDR3 protein: CAASGGARNNSPLHF. DNA for the CDR3: TGTGCCGCAAGTGGGGGGGCGCGTAATAATTCACCCCTCCACTTT.

The chain joins TRBV7-9 to TRBJ1-5; unclear D gene. V lost 3 bases and J lost 2, with 11 bases in between. This CDR3 is built from 15 residues. Germline V CDR1 and CDR2: SEHNR, FQNEAQ (reference sequence). The CDR3 sequence is CASSFGSSGNQPQHF. CDR3 DNA sequence: TGTGCCAGCAGCTTTGGTTCGTCGGGCAATCAGCCCCAGCATTTT.

This clone was observed once. V usage is TRBV7-2 and J usage is TRBJ2-5; 16 bases map to TRBD2. The V gene's germline CDR1 is SGHTA and CDR2 FQGNSA. The CDR3 contains 18 residues. The V segment lost 4 bases and the J segment 3 bases; nucleotides outside the gene matches: 8. The CDR3 sequence: CASSSGLAGGWGKETQYF. CDR3 sequence (DNA): TGTGCCAGCAGCTCGGGACTAGCGGGGGGGTGGGGGAAAGAGACCCAGTACTTC.

The genes are TRBV5-4 and TRBJ2-6; D call uncertain. The length of the CDR3 is 15 residues. The V and J ends lost 0 bases and 0 bases respectively, with 4 bases between them. CDR1 and CDR2 from the germline V gene are SGHNT and YYREEE (reference sequence). CDR3 loop: CASSLGSSGANVLTF. The CDR3 bases are TGTGCCAGCAGCTTGGGGAGCTCTGGGGCCAACGTCCTGACTTTC.

The chain couples TRBV9 to TRBJ1-1, with a possible D match to TRBD1 (5 bases). With 3 bases removed from V and 1 base from J, the gap between germline ends came to 10 bases. Germline V gene sequence: CDR1 SGDLS, CDR2 YYNGEE. CDR3 size: 14 residues. DNA of the CDR3: TGTGCCAGCAGCGCGTCCCAGGGGAACACTGAAGCTTTCTTT. It translates to CASSASQGNTEAFF. Supplemented by reference TRBV9 and TRBJ1-1, the full variable domain reads DSGVTQTPKHLITATGQRVTLRCSPRSGDLSVYWYQQSLDQGLQFLIQYYNGEERAKGNILERFSAQQFPDLHSELNLSSLELGDSALYFCASSASQGNTEAFFGQGTRLTVV.

The V and J genes are TRBV9 and TRBJ1-1, with a weak D call TRBD1 (6 bases). The V gene's germline CDR1 is SGDLS and CDR2 YYNGEE. The length of the CDR3 is 15 residues. V was trimmed by 0 bases and J by 3 bases, leaving 12 bases between them. The CDR3 spells CASSVDAGVDTEAFF. CDR3 sequence (DNA): TGTGCCAGCAGCGTAGACGCAGGGGTAGACACTGAAGCTTTCTTT.

The genes are TRBV27 and TRBJ1-2, with D unresolved. V gave up 5 bases and J gave up 4 bases, with 11 bases separating them. Germline assignment: CDR1 MNHEY and CDR2 SMNVEV (reference sequence). The CDR3 runs to 13 residues. The CDR3 is CASSRTETYGYTF. The CDR3 DNA is TGTGCCAGCAGTCGTACAGAGACCTATGGCTACACCTTC.